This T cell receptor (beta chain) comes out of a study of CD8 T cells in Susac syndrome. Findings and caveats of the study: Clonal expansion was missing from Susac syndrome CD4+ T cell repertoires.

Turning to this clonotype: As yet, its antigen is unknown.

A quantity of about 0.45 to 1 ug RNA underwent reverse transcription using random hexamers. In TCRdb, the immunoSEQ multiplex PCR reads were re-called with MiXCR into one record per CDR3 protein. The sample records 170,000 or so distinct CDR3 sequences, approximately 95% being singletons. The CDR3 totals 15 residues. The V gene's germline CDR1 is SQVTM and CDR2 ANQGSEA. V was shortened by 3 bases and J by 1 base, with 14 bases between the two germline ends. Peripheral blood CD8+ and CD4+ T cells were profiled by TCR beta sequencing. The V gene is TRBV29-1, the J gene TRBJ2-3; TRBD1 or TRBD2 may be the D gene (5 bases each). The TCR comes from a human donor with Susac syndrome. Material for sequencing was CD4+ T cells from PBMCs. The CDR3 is CSVEGTPSGTDTQYF. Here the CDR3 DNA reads TGCAGCGTTGAGGGGACCCCGTCAGGCACAGATACGCAGTATTTT.